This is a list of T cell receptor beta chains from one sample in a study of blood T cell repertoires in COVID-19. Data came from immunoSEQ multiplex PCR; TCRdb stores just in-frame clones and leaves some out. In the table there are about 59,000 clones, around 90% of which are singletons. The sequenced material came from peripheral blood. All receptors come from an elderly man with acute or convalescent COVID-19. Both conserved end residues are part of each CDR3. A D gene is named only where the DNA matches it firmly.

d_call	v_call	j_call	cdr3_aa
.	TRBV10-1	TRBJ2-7	CASSESWGREQYF
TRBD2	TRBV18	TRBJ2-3	CASSLLGLAGGVGTDTQYF
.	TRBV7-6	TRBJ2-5	CASSFGVSGEETQYF
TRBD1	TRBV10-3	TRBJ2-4	CATRTGGNQNIQYF
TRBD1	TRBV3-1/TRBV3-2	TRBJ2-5	CASSHRGGTGPGETQYF
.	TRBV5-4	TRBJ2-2	CASSSPQGANTGELFF
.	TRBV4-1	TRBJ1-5	CASSQVEPGGASNQPQHF
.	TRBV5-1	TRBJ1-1	CASSFTTGNTEAFF
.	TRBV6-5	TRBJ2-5	CASSYSGRGKTQYF
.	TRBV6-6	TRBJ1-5	CASSQGAQPQHF
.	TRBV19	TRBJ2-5	CATGAETQYF
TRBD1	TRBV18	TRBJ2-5	CASSPGQGQETQYF
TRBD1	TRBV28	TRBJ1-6	CASSLRQGPIYNSPLHF